The 12 T cell receptor beta chains reported below all come from one sample, sequenced in a study of cytomegalovirus exposure and HLA in healthy donors. It was with 60 Vbeta and 13 Jbeta primers that the PCR ran. The table came from immunoSEQ multiplex PCR; TCRdb's copy has only in-frame clones and leaves some out. The sample comprises approximately 92,000 clones, roughly 80% of which are singletons, and around 1.2% rests with the top ten. Sequencing was performed on PBMCs. All receptors come from a girl aged 2 to 9 in good health and CMV-seropositive.

This clone has a single count. This CDR3 is CASSSDSYEQYF. CDR3 bases: TGTGCCAGTAGCTCGGACAGTTACGAGCAGTACTTC. V gene TRBV19 combines with J gene TRBJ2-7; a possible D gene is TRBD1 (6 bases). Germline V CDR1 and CDR2: LNHDA, SQIVND (reference sequence). The V and J ends lost 6 bases and 4 bases respectively, with 10 bases between them. CDR3 length: 12 amino acids.

Here the CDR3 DNA reads TGTGCCAGCAGCCTACTCGGGGGGGCGGATGAAAAACTGTTTTTT. As protein: CASSLLGGADEKLFF. The rearrangement uses TRBV7-9 and TRBJ1-4; possibly TRBD1 for D (6 bases). The V end was cut by 5 bases, the J end by 6 bases, with 16 bases between. CDR3 length equals 15 residues. Germline CDR1 reads SEHNR; CDR2 reads FQNEAQ (reference sequence).

The V and J genes are TRBV18 and TRBJ2-1; D might be TRBD2 (6 bases). Germline CDR1 KGHSH, CDR2 LQKENI. V was pared by 2 bases and J by 10 bases, with 15 bases between. This CDR3 comprises 14 residues. The CDR3 coding sequence is TGTGCCAGCTCACCAGTGACTAGGTCTCTCGAGCAGTTCTTC. It encodes CASSPVTRSLEQFF.

The gene calls are TRBV25-1 and TRBJ1-2; TRBD1 agrees at 8 bases. The CDR3 is 18 amino acids. CDR1 is MGHDK and CDR2 is SYGVNS in the germline V gene. The trim removed 3 bases at V and 4 bases at J, leaving 16 bases unmatched. The DNA for the CDR3 is TGTGCCAGCAGTGATCGAGGAGACAGGGGCGAGATTAGCTATGGCTACACCTTC. Its translation is CASSDRGDRGEISYGYTF.

The chain joins TRBV9 to TRBJ2-3; no reliable D call. This CDR3 has 16 residues. Germline V gene data show CDR1 as SGDLS and CDR2 as YYNGEE. V lost 0 bases, J lost 4 bases, and 15 bases lay in between. For the CDR3, the DNA is TGTGCCAGCAGCGTAGAAGGTGATAGCCGGGCAGATACGCAGTATTTT. Translation gives CASSVEGDSRADTQYF.

The rearrangement links TRBV10-1 to TRBJ2-1; TRBD2 matches at 8 bases. Germline trimming cut 2 bases from V and 8 bases from J; bases unmatched to any gene: 11. This CDR3 comprises 16 residues. Germline values: CDR1 WNHNN, CDR2 SYGVQD (reference sequence). The CDR3 DNA follows: TGCGCCAGCAGTGAGCTTCGGACTAGCTCCGGGGATGAGCAGTTCTTC. The encoded protein is CASSELRTSSGDEQFF.

In its sample, this clone was seen once. The chain joins TRBV28 to TRBJ1-5; D might be TRBD1 (5 bases). Between the trimmed V and J ends, which lost 2 bases and 4 bases, there was a span of 21 bases. In germline, CDR1 is MDHEN, CDR2 SYDVKM. The length of the CDR3 is 18 residues. This chain's CDR3 is CASSLVRQGLFGNQPQHF. In DNA, the CDR3 is TGTGCCAGCAGTTTAGTTAGGCAGGGCCTTTTTGGTAATCAGCCCCAGCATTTT.

This chain uses TRBV11-1 with TRBJ2-7; 14 bases fit TRBD2. The V and J ends lost 0 bases and 5 bases, in that order; junction bases with no gene match: 0. The CDR3 totals 15 residues. Germline loops: CDR1 SGHAT, CDR2 FQDESV (reference sequence). The CDR3 region is CASSLATSGRDEQYF. For the CDR3, the DNA is TGTGCCAGCAGCTTAGCGACTAGCGGGAGGGACGAGCAGTACTTC.

This sequence joins TRBV30 and TRBJ1-2; 7 bases map to TRBD1. Germline V gives CDR1 GTSNPN, CDR2 SVGIG (reference sequence). The CDR3 runs 11 residues. V trimming: 7 bases; J trimming: 7 bases; junction bases outside the gene matches: 6. The CDR3 reads CAYDREFGYTF. Here the CDR3 DNA reads TGTGCCTATGACAGGGAGTTTGGCTACACCTTC.

The chain uses TRBV5-1 and TRBJ2-5, with unresolved D. Germline V gene sequence: CDR1 SGHRS, CDR2 YFSETQ. The CDR3 runs 14 residues. Trimming removed 0 bases from V and 4 bases from J, with 10 bases in between. CDR3 DNA: TGCGCCAGCAGCTTGGCCGCCGAGATAGAGACCCAGTACTTC. Protein sequence: CASSLAAEIETQYF. Drawing the rest from reference TRBV5-1 and TRBJ2-5, the complete variable domain is KAGVTQTPRYLIKTRGQQVTLSCSPISGHRSVSWYQQTPGQGLQFLFEYFSETQRNKGNFPGRFSGRQFSNSRSEMNVSTLELGDSALYLCASSLAAEIETQYFGPGTRLLVL.

The V call is TRBV5-1, the J call TRBJ2-7; 8 bases map to TRBD2. This CDR3 comprises 14 residues. Unmatched junction bases numbered 2, after V lost 0 bases and J lost 3 bases. Germline V lookup: CDR1 SGHRS, CDR2 YFSETQ. CDR3 sequence reads: CASSLELAGYEQYF. The CDR3 bases are TGCGCCAGCAGCTTGGAGCTAGCGGGCTACGAGCAGTACTTC.

The CDR3 DNA is TGCGCCAGCAGCCAAGAACGCGTTAGAGAAAAACTGTTTTTT. Protein sequence: CASSQERVREKLFF. The V and J genes are TRBV4-3 and TRBJ1-4; D is ambiguous. The CDR3 sequence is 14 residues long. Germline assignment: CDR1 LGHNA and CDR2 YSLEER. Trimming left V 0 bases short and J 8 bases short, with 10 bases between.